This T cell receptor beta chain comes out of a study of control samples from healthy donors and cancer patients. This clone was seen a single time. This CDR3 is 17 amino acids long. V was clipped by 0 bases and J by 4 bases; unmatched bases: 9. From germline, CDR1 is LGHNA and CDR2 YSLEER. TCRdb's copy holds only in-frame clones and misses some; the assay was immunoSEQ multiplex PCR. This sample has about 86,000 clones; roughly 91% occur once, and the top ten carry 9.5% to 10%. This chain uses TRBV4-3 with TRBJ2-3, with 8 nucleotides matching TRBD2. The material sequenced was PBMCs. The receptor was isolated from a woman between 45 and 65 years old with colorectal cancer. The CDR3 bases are TGCGCCAGCAGCCAAGACCCTCCGGGACTAGTCGCAGATACGCAGTATTTT. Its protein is CASSQDPPGLVADTQYF.